One and the same sample provided the 25 T cell receptor beta chains below, sequenced in a study of HIV-infected patients and healthy controls. Reverse transcription used roughly 450 ng RNA and constant-region primers for alpha and beta. Separate chain-specific third strand synthesis with multiplexing indices produced the alpha and beta libraries. Each CDR3 protein gets one entry after TCRdb re-called the 5' RACE reads with MiXCR. The sample contains 17,000 or so distinct CDR3 sequences, just under 9.5% of which appear only once. All unsorted peripheral T cells were captured because whole blood was used without fractionation. Sequencing used blood. The receptors derive from an adult in good health.

Ten or more counts support this clonotype. The gene calls are TRBV2 and TRBJ2-2; D remains unclear. The CDR3 spans 14 residues. V gave up 0 bases and J gave up 6 bases, with 8 bases separating them. Germline lookup yields CDR1 SNHLY and CDR2 FYNNEI. The CDR3 DNA sequence: TGTGCCAGCAGTGAAGCGAGCCTAGCCGGGGAGCTGTTTTTT. Translation: CASSEASLAGELFF.

This chain links TRBV29-1 with TRBJ1-1; D may be TRBD1 (5 bases). Germline V gene lookup returns CDR1 SQVTM and CDR2 ANQGSEA. Trimming removed 4 bases at V and 0 bases at J, with 9 bases between. The CDR3 runs to 13 residues. Here the CDR3 reads CSVAKTVNTEAFF. DNA of the CDR3: TGCAGCGTTGCGAAGACAGTGAACACTGAAGCTTTCTTT.

This clonotype came up many times. This chain uses TRBV12-3 or TRBV12-4 with TRBJ1-2; 7 bases are a match to TRBD1. Germline trimming cut 4 bases from V and 2 bases from J; bases unmatched to any gene: 7. CDR3 length: 15 amino acids. The CDR3 sequence is CASSSIRGPNYGYTF. For the CDR3, the DNA is TGTGCCAGCAGTTCTATAAGGGGGCCCAACTATGGCTACACCTTC.

This clonotype occurred many times. This chain connects TRBV7-2 to TRBJ1-1, with 10 bases lining up with TRBD1. Germline values: CDR1 SGHTA, CDR2 FQGNSA. V lost 5 bases, J lost 11 bases, and 8 bases stayed unmatched. The CDR3 is 13 amino acids. The CDR3 spells CASSPTGGLGAFF. The CDR3 DNA follows: TGTGCCAGCAGCCCGACAGGGGGCCTCGGGGCTTTCTTT.

This clonotype is medium-sized. This sequence joins TRBV3-1 and TRBJ2-7, with D hard to call. V was shortened by 1 base and J by 2 bases, with 0 bases between the two germline ends. Germline V CDR1 and CDR2: LGHDT, YNNKEL (reference sequence). The CDR3 is made up of 11 amino acids. The CDR3 DNA sequence: TGTGCCAGCAGCCAAGCCTACGAGCAGTACTTC. Amino acid sequence: CASSQAYEQYF.

This clonotype was seen a few times. The gene calls are TRBV3-1 and TRBJ2-3, with a tentative D call TRBD2 (6 bases). CDR3 length: 14 residues. Deletions cut 4 bases from V and 0 bases from J, with 8 bases between. The germline CDR1 and CDR2 sequences are LGHDT and YNNKEL (reference sequence). CDR3 DNA sequence: TGTGCCAGCAGCCCGGGAGTGAGCACAGATACGCAGTATTTT. Protein: CASSPGVSTDTQYF.

This clonotype is medium-sized by share. This chain joins TRBV20-1 and TRBJ2-5; D remains unclear. With 1 base removed from V and 1 base from J, the gap between germline ends came to 7 bases. CDR1 is DFQATT, CDR2 SNEGSKA, per germline (reference sequence). The CDR3 is 13 residues long. The CDR3 sequence is CSARVPGQETQYF. The CDR3 nucleotides are TGCAGTGCTAGAGTCCCCGGCCAAGAGACCCAGTACTTC.

The CDR3 here is CASSFRTGEGGQPQHF. DNA of the CDR3: TGTGCCAGCAGTTTCCGGACAGGGGAAGGTGGGCAGCCCCAGCATTTT. The V call is TRBV27, the J call TRBJ1-5, with TRBD1 identical over 9 bases. CDR3 size: 16 residues. Germline CDR1 and CDR2: MNHEY and SMNVEV (reference sequence). The junction had 10 bases not matched to a gene; V was cut back by 3 bases and J by 7 bases.

This clonotype was counted at least ten times. The rearrangement uses TRBV5-8 and TRBJ1-2; 7 positions match TRBD1. V gave up 3 bases and J gave up 3 bases; unmatched junction bases: 8. Looked up from germline, CDR1 is SGHTS and CDR2 is YDEGEE. This CDR3 is 15 amino acids long. In nucleotides, the CDR3 is TGTGCCAGCAGCTACTTAATCGACAGGGACTATGGCTACACCTTC. It specifies CASSYLIDRDYGYTF.

By share of the sample, this clonotype is medium-sized. This chain connects TRBV20-1 to TRBJ2-1; 9 bases fit TRBD2. The junction had 1 base not matched to a gene; V was cut back by 1 base and J by 9 bases. The CDR3 totals 12 residues. Germline values: CDR1 DFQATT, CDR2 SNEGSKA (reference sequence). CDR3 nucleotide sequence: TGCAGTGCTAGAGGAGCGGGAGGTGAGCAGTTCTTC. Encoded protein: CSARGAGGEQFF.

The rearrangement links TRBV5-1 to TRBJ1-4; unclear D gene. The V gene lost 4 bases and the J gene lost 0 bases, with 13 bases spanning the gap. CDR1 and CDR2 from the germline V gene are SGHRS and YFSETQ. This CDR3 spans 16 amino acids. The CDR3 sequence: CASSPLTQSTNEKLFF. CDR3 nucleotides: TGCGCCAGCAGCCCGCTGACACAGTCAACTAATGAAAAACTGTTTTTT.

The chain couples TRBV6-5 to TRBJ1-4; TRBD1 might be the D (6 bases). The CDR3 length is 13 residues. V lost 6 bases, J lost 11 bases, and 16 bases lay in between. CDR1 MNHEY and CDR2 SVGAGI come from the germline V gene. CDR3 sequence: CASRPTQGSKLFF. CDR3 bases: TGTGCCAGCAGACCCACACAGGGATCGAAACTGTTTTTT.

Concerning this clonotype itself: A much bigger clone sits one base away, suggesting this may be a read error. The genes are TRBV12-3 or TRBV12-4 and TRBJ2-2, with a weak D call TRBD2 (6 bases). CDR3 length: 13 amino acids. CDR3 sequence reads: CASSLDPPGELSF. The CDR3 DNA follows: TGTGCCAGCAGTTTGGACCCCCCGGGGGAGCTGTCTTTT.

The genes are TRBV20-1 and TRBJ2-7; D is undetermined. Trimming took 6 bases from V and 7 from J, leaving 19 bases between them. The CDR3 spans 13 residues. CDR1 DFQATT and CDR2 SNEGSKA come from the germline V gene (reference sequence). The CDR3 here is CSAPRLVLGEQYF. As DNA, the CDR3 is TGCAGTGCCCCCAGGCTAGTTCTAGGGGAGCAGTACTTC.

This clonotype has more than one count but fewer than ten. The gene calls are TRBV19 and TRBJ2-1; D not resolved. Trimming shortened V by 2 bases and J by 8 bases, and 10 bases separated the two germline ends. This CDR3 is built from 13 residues. Germline V gives CDR1 LNHDA, CDR2 SQIVND (reference sequence). The CDR3 coding sequence is TGTGCCAGTAGTATAACGCGCCGGGATGAGCAGTTCTTC. Translation gives CASSITRRDEQFF.

By its share, this clonotype is medium-sized. The gene calls are TRBV29-1 and TRBJ2-5; TRBD1 aligns across 10 bases. Unmatched junction bases numbered 12, after V lost 1 base and J lost 1 base. Germline V gives CDR1 SQVTM, CDR2 ANQGSEA. The CDR3 sequence is 18 residues long. The CDR3 bases are TGCAGCGTTGAAGTTGATTTGGGGACAGGGGTAATCCAAGAGACCCAGTACTTC. Translating gives CSVEVDLGTGVIQETQYF.

Comments on this clonotype: This may arise from a read error, as a much more abundant clone is one base away. V is TRBV2 and J is TRBJ2-6; D possibly corresponds to TRBD1 (5 bases). CDR3 length equals 14 residues. Germline assignment: CDR1 SNHLY and CDR2 FYNNEI. CDR3: CASSDDFGANILTF. In nucleotides, the CDR3 is TGTGCCAGCAGTGACGATTTTGGGGCCAACATCCTGACTTTC.

This chain links TRBV6-5 with TRBJ2-1, with 10 nucleotides matching TRBD2. This CDR3 contains 15 residues. Germline loops: CDR1 MNHEY, CDR2 SVGAGI. Trimming at V came to 8 bases and at J to 5 bases, leaving 9 bases not matched to a gene. This CDR3 reads CASGEASGRDNEQFF. CDR3 sequence (DNA): TGTGCCAGCGGAGAGGCTAGCGGGAGAGACAATGAGCAGTTCTTC.

The J gene is TRBJ2-3, the V gene TRBV5-1; no reliable D call. Germline lookup yields CDR1 SGHRS and CDR2 YFSETQ. Trimming removed 4 bases at V and 5 bases at J, with 17 bases between. The CDR3 runs 15 residues. DNA of the CDR3: TGCGCCAGCAGCCCCGACCATGGGGTTGGAGATACGCAGTATTTT. It specifies CASSPDHGVGDTQYF. Supplemented by reference TRBV5-1 and TRBJ2-3, the full variable domain reads KAGVTQTPRYLIKTRGQQVTLSCSPISGHRSVSWYQQTPGQGLQFLFEYFSETQRNKGNFPGRFSGRQFSNSRSEMNVSTLELGDSALYLCASSPDHGVGDTQYFGPGTRLTVL.

This clonotype was counted a few times. The gene calls are TRBV5-6 and TRBJ2-3, with D possibly being TRBD2 (5 bases). This CDR3 is built from 13 residues. The V end lost 4 bases, the J end lost 4 bases, and 10 bases lay between the germline ends. Germline values: CDR1 SGHDT, CDR2 YYEEEE. CDR3 nucleotide sequence: TGTGCCAGCAGCATCACTAGTCCAGATACGCAGTATTTT. Translation: CASSITSPDTQYF.

This clonotype was observed at least ten times. The chain has TRBV11-2 and TRBJ1-3; D may be TRBD1 (5 bases). Germline loops: CDR1 SGHAT, CDR2 FQNNGV. The CDR3 has 15 amino acids. V lost 2 bases and J lost 2, with 10 bases in between. In nucleotides, the CDR3 is TGTGCCAGCAGCTTATACCGGGACCCTGGAAACACCATATATTTT. This sequence encodes CASSLYRDPGNTIYF.

V and J are TRBV29-1 and TRBJ2-3; D is unclear. CDR3 length equals 16 residues. Germline V gene lookup returns CDR1 SQVTM and CDR2 ANQGSEA. V was cut by 6 bases and J by 1 base, with 20 bases left in between. This CDR3 reads CSVSRTAIYGTDTQYF. The CDR3, as DNA: TGCAGCGTCAGCCGCACAGCTATCTACGGCACAGATACGCAGTATTTT.

This clonotype was seen many times. This sequence joins TRBV7-2 and TRBJ2-7; perhaps TRBD1 as D (6 bases). The germline V and J ends were trimmed by 1 base and 5 bases, with 15 bases remaining between them. CDR1 is SGHTA, CDR2 FQGNSA, per germline. The length of the CDR3 is 15 residues. CDR3 in DNA: TGTGCCAGCAGCTTAGTCCCAGGGGTAAGCGACGAGCAGTACTTC. Encoded protein: CASSLVPGVSDEQYF.

By sample fraction, this clonotype is medium-sized (0.01 to 0.1%). The V and J genes are TRBV11-3 and TRBJ2-5; possibly TRBD1 or TRBD2 for D (5 bases each). The CDR3 is 14 residues long. Looked up from germline, CDR1 is SGHNT and CDR2 is YENEEA. Trimming took 5 bases from V and 2 from J, leaving 12 bases between them. The CDR3 bases are TGTGCCAGCAGCGTCCGGGACGCACAAGAGACCCAGTACTTC. Its translation is CASSVRDAQETQYF. Combining the CDR3 with reference TRBV11-3 and TRBJ2-5 gives the whole variable domain EAGVVQSPRYKIIEKKQPVAFWCNPISGHNTLYWYLQNLGQGPELLIRYENEEAVDDSQLPKDRFSAERLKGVDSTLKIQPAELGDSAVYLCASSVRDAQETQYFGPGTRLLVL.

This clonotype occurred many times. V gene TRBV28 combines with J gene TRBJ2-3; TRBD2 is a possible D gene (6 bases). This CDR3 spans 18 amino acids. Deletions cut 4 bases from V and 3 bases from J, with 23 bases between. CDR1 is MDHEN and CDR2 is SYDVKM in the germline V gene. The CDR3 DNA sequence: TGTGCCAGCAGTTCCTCGCCCGGGGGACCACGAGCGACAGATACGCAGTATTTT. Residues: CASSSSPGGPRATDTQYF.